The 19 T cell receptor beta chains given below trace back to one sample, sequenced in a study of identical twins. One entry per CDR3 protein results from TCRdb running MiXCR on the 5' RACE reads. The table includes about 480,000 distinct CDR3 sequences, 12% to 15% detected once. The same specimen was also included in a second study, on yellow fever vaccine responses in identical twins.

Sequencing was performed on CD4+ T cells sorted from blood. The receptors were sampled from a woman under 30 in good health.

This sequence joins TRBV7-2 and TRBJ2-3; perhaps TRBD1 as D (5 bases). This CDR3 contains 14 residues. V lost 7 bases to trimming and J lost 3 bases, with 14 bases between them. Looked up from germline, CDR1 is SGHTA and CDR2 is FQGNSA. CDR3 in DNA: TGTGCCAGCAAGACTCAGGGTGGAACAGATACGCAGTATTTT. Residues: CASKTQGGTDTQYF.

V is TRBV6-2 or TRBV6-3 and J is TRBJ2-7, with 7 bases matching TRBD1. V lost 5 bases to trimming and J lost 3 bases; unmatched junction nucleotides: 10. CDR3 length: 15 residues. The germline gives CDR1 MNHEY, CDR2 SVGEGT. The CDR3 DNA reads TGTGCCAGCAGTCTTCGGGACAGACATAACTACGAGCAGTACTTC. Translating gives CASSLRDRHNYEQYF.

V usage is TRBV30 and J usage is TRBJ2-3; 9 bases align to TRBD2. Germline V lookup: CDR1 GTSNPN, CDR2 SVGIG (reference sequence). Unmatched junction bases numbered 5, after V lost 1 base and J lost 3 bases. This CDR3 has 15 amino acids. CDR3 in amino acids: CAWSAGGGATDTQYF. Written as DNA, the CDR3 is TGTGCCTGGAGTGCCGGCGGGGGGGCGACAGATACGCAGTATTTT.

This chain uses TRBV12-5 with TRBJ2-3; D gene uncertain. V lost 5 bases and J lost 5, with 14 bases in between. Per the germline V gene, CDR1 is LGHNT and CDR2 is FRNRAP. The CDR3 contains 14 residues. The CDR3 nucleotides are TGTGCTAGTGGTCCCCCCCCGTGGGGAGATACGCAGTATTTT. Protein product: CASGPPPWGDTQYF.

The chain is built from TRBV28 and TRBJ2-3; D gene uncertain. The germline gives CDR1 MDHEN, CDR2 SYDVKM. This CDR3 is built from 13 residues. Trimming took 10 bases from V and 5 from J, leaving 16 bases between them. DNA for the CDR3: TGTGCCACCACCTCCCACTATCGAGATACGCAGTATTTT. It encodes CATTSHYRDTQYF. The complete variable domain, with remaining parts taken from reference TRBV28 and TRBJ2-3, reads DVKVTQSSRYLVKRTGEKVFLECVQDMDHENMFWYRQDPGLGLRLIYFSYDVKMKEKGDIPEGYSVSREKKERFSLILESASTNQTSMYLCATTSHYRDTQYFGPGTRLTVL.

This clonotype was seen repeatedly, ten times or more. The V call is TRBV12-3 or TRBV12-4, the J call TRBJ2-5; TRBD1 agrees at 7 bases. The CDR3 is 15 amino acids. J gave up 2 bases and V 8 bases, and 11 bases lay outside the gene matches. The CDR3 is CASGRDRRLQETQYF. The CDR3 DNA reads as TGTGCCAGCGGCCGGGACAGACGTCTTCAAGAGACCCAGTACTTC.

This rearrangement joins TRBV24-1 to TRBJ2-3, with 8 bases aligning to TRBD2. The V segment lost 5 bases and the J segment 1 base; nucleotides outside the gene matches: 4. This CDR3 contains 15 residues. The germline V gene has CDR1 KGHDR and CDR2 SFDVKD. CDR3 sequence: CATSGREGRTDTQYF. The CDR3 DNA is TGTGCCACCAGTGGTCGGGAGGGACGCACAGATACGCAGTATTTT.

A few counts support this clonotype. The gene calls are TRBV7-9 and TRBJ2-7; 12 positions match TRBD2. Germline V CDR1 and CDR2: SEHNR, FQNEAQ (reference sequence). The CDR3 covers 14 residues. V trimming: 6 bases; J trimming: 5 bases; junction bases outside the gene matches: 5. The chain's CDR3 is CASRTSGSSHEQYF. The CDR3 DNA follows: TGTGCCAGCAGGACTAGCGGGAGTTCCCACGAGCAGTACTTC. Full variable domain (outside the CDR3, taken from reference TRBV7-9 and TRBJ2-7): DTGVSQNPRHKITKRGQNVTFRCDPISEHNRLYWYRQTLGQGPEFLTYFQNEAQLEKSRLLSDRFSAERPKGSFSTLEIQRTEQGDSAMYLCASRTSGSSHEQYFGPGTRLTVT.

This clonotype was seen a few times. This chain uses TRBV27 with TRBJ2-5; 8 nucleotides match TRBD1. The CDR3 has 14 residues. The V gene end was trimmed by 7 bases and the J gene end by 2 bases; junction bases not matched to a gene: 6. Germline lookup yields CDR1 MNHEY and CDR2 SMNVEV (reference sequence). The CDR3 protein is CASTTRQGQETQYF. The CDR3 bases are TGTGCCAGCACCACCCGACAGGGGCAAGAGACCCAGTACTTC.

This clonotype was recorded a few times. In DNA, the CDR3 is TGCAGTGCGATTGACGCCGGGACAGTCTACGAGCAGTACTTC. Translated: CSAIDAGTVYEQYF. The V gene is TRBV20-1, the J gene TRBJ2-7; 7 bases align to TRBD1. The CDR3 length is 14 residues. The V segment lost 6 bases and the J segment 3 bases; nucleotides outside the gene matches: 11. In germline, CDR1 is DFQATT, CDR2 SNEGSKA (reference sequence).

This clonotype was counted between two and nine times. CDR3 sequence: CASSAGLAKGETQYF. Written as DNA, the CDR3 is TGTGCCAGCAGCGCGGGACTAGCTAAGGGAGAGACCCAGTACTTC. The rearrangement uses TRBV3-1 and TRBJ2-5, with 9 bases identical to TRBD2. There are 15 residues in the CDR3. From germline, CDR1 is LGHDT and CDR2 YNNKEL (reference sequence). The V segment lost 5 bases and the J segment 4 bases; nucleotides outside the gene matches: 8.

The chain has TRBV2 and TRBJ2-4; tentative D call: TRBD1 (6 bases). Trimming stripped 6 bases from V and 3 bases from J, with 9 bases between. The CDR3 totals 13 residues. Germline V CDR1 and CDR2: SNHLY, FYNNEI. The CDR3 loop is CASRGQSKNIQYF. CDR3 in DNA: TGTGCCAGCAGAGGACAGAGCAAAAACATTCAGTACTTC.

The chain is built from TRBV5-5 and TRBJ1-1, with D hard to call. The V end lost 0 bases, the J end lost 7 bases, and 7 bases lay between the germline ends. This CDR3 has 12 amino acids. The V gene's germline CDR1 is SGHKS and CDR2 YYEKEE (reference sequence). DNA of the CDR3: TGTGCCAGCAGCTTGGCGTACTATGAAGCTTTCTTT. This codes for CASSLAYYEAFF.

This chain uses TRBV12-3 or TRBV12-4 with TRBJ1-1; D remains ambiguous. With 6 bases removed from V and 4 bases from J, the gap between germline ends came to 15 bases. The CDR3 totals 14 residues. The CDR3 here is CASRRSSRSTEAFF. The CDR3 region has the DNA TGTGCCAGCAGACGAAGTTCAAGGAGCACTGAAGCTTTCTTT.

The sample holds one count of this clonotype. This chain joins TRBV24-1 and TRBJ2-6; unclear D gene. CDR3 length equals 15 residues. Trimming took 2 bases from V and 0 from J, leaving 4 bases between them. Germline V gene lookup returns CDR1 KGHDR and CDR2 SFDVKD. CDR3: CATSDYSSGANVLTF. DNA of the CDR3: TGTGCCACCAGTGATTATTCCTCTGGGGCCAACGTCCTGACTTTC.

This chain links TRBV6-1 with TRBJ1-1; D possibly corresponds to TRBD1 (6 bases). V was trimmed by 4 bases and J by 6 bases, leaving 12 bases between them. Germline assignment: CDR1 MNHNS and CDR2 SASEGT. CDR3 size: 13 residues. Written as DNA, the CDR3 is TGTGCCAGCAGTGGGTTGAGGACAGCTGAAGCTTTCTTT. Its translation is CASSGLRTAEAFF.

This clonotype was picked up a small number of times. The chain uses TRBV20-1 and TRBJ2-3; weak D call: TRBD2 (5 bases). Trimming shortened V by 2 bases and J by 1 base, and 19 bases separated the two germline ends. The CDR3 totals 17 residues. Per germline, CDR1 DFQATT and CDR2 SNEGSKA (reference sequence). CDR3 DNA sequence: TGCAGTGCTAGAAACCCGGTGTCGTACGGGGGCACAGATACGCAGTATTTT. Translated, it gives CSARNPVSYGGTDTQYF.

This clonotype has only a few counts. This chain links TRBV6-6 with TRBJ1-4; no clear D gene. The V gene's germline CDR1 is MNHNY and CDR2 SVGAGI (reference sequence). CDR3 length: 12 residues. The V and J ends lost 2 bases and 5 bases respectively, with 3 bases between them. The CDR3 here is CASSYTNEKLFF. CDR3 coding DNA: TGTGCCAGCAGTTACACCAATGAAAAACTGTTTTTT.

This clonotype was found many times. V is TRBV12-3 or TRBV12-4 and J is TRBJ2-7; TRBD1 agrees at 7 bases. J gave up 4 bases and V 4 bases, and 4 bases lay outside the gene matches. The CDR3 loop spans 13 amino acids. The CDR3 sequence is CASSYRGGYEQYF. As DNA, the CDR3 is TGTGCCAGCAGTTACAGGGGTGGATACGAGCAGTACTTC.